This T cell receptor beta chain was captured in a study of shared clonotypes between healthy human individuals (dated by TCRdb to 2018 to 2020). General notes on the study: The cohort included three men and a couple of women between 18 and 49 years of age. For each donor, CD4 naive and CD4 memory were each run on three plates, CD8 naive on two plates, and CD8 memory on one plate. The study deeply sequenced blood TCR repertoires of several healthy adults to estimate repertoire size and the extent of clonotype sharing between individuals. To increase sequencing depth and limit assay-specific biases, different laboratories used diverse techniques to prepare libraries and sequence TCR repertoires. Leukapheresis yielded between about 0.94 and 8.9 billion PBMCs per donor. Here is what the overall study found, with its caveats: Based on pairwise subsampling, the degree of clonotype sharing among donors was expected to be affected by sequencing depth. The small number of donors limited the genetic and exposure-history diversity represented. Naive subsets generally had larger estimated clonotype richness than memory subsets did. Clonotypes shared by all four sorted-subset donors showed higher generation probabilities than non-shared clonotypes. Across a few donors, approximately 5% of naive CD4, approximately 3.6% of naive CD8, 2.3% of memory CD4, and about 0.44% of memory CD8 clonotypes were shared. Even with the large sequencing depth, rarefaction of the sorted-subset datasets indicated that sequencing was incomplete. Only blood was sampled, and tissue TCR repertoires likely differ from those in blood.

Using the deep immunoSEQ assay, TCR CDR3 regions were amplified from genomic DNA by multiplex PCR. Extracted genomic DNA from each cell subset was distributed evenly across all wells of several immunoSEQ 96-well plates, and each plate was treated as a replicate. For sorted subsets, each replicate PCR was loaded with 200 to 250 ng genomic DNA, equivalent to some 31,000 T cell genomes. The purified libraries were quantified using a Qubit 3.0 fluorometer, sized with a Bioanalyzer 2100, and then quantified again using the KAPA Library Quantification kit. Every immunoSEQ 96-well plate was sequenced on a dedicated single-read 150-cycle Illumina NextSeq 550 flow cell. In the authors' own workflow: Because only junctional sequences without quality scores were contained in the immunoSEQ output, filtering matching that applied to full-length reads could not be performed. To assign V/J genes and CDR3, sequences were annotated against IMGT germline references using PyIR, a Python wrapper for IgBLAST v1.9. Any read was removed if the V/J assignment was weak (E-value above 1e-6), the CDR3 was missing, or the read contained stop codons, out-of-frame junctions, or ambiguous translated residues. A V3J clonotype was defined by an identical inferred V gene, J gene, and CDR3 amino acid sequence. Percentage overlap between repertoires was calculated by dividing the number of shared unique clonotypes by the size of the smaller repertoire. Richness of each repertoire was evaluated using RTK rarefaction, the Chao1 estimator, and Recon v2.1 estimates of unobserved clonotypes. OLGA was used to compute generation probabilities for all TCRbeta clonotypes that the gDNA method yielded from a few donors. TCRdb took over this immuneACCESS table, retaining in-frame rearrangements with V and J assigned. Such tables are incomplete; in checked studies, under half of the missing clones stem from an unresolved V gene, and the remainder is unexplained. The V and J calls and clone size were taken over from that table, and D and trimming were inferred from the DNA. The sample records 2 million or so clones, about 94% of which are singletons. The ten largest clones take up about 1.1% of the sample.

In regard to this clone: Its antigen remains unidentified. Qualities for individual bases were not recorded, and no much larger clone is one base off.

The CDR3 contains 14 residues, cysteine and phenylalanine counted. The kept DNA is CDR3 alone, 42 bases in frame from the first base. CDR1 and CDR2 were assigned from the germline V gene (reference sequence) as SEHNR and FQNEAQ. V was cut back by 5 bases and J by 3 bases, leaving a gap of 14 bases between them. CD8 naive samples consisted of CD45RO-negative cells that were positively selected for CCR7, yielding a CD45RA+CCR7+ population without TemRA cells. Healthy HIV-negative adults with no recently reported acute infections or vaccinations were included as donors. Only Caucasian adults living in Nashville, Tennessee, USA were represented among the donors. Blood was collected by leukapheresis, and PBMCs were isolated by Ficoll-Histopaque density gradient centrifugation and then cryopreserved in liquid nitrogen vapor phase. Analytical flow cytometry was used to check the purity and quantity of each magnetically sorted T cell population. Genomic DNA was isolated from every sorted fraction and measured by UV absorbance on a Nanodrop 2000c.

The sample taken for sequencing was naive CD8+ T cells sorted from blood. Reading the label with the study, this specimen's cell subset or site is: CD45RA+CCR7+. This receptor was identified in a man aged 18-30 years in good health. The receptor chain draws on TRBV7-9 and TRBJ2-7; no D segment can be confidently identified. The DNA sequence reads TGTGCCAGCAGCCTTAGAGGTGGCCACTACGAGCAGTACTTC. This codes for CASSLRGGHYEQYF.